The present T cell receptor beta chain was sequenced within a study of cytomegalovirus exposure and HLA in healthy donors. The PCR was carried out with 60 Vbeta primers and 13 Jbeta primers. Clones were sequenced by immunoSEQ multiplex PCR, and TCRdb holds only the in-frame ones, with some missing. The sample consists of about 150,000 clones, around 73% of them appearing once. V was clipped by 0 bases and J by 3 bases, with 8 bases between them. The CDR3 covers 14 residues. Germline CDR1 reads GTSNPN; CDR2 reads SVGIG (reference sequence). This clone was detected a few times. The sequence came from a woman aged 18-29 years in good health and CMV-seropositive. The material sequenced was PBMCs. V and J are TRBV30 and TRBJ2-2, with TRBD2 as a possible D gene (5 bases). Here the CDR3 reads CAWSVQLDTGELFF. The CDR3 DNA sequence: TGTGCCTGGAGTGTACAACTAGACACCGGGGAGCTGTTTTTT.